This T cell receptor beta chain is from a study of T cells in Graves' hyperthyroidism and ophthalmopathy. The TCR beta CDR3 regions underwent amplification using RNA transcripts as the source. The study used the HTBI primer set for a first-round RT-PCR of the TCR CDR3. One entry per CDR3 protein results from TCRdb running MiXCR on the multiplex PCR reads. The data contain fewer than 900,000 distinct CDR3 sequences, around 15% of them singletons. The CDR3 is 16 amino acids. Trimming removed 0 bases from V and 1 base from J; junction bases left unmatched: 5. Germline V lookup: CDR1 SGDLS, CDR2 YYNGEE. Patients counted as stable if ophthalmopathy did not develop within 18 months. Pregnant or lactating patients were excluded, as were those with uncontrolled infection or other autoimmune disease. This sample holds PBMCs from 10 ml fresh peripheral blood.

The rearrangement joins TRBV9 to TRBJ2-3; TRBD2 matches at 7 bases. This receptor was identified in a man aged 18-30 years with Graves' hyperthyroidism. Material: blood. In DNA, the CDR3 is TGTGCCAGCAGCGTAGGGCTAGCGGCCGGCACAGATACGCAGTATTTT. The encoded protein is CASSVGLAAGTDTQYF.